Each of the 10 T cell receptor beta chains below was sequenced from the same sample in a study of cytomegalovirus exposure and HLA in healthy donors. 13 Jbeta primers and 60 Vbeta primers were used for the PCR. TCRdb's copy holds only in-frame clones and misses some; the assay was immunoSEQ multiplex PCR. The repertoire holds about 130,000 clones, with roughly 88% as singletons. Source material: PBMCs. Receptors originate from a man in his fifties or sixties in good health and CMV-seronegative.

This CDR3 is CATSRDWGRNSPLHF. The CDR3 coding sequence is TGTGCCACCAGCAGAGATTGGGGGCGTAATTCACCCCTCCACTTT. The rearrangement links TRBV15 to TRBJ1-6; D might be TRBD1 (6 bases). CDR1 is LNHNV and CDR2 is YYDKDF in the germline V gene (reference sequence). Trimming removed 0 bases from V and 6 bases from J, with 9 bases in between. The CDR3 covers 15 residues.

CDR3 sequence (DNA): TGTGCCAGCAGTTCACCCACTCACAGGGGGATCGGCTATGGCTACACCTTC. Translating it yields CASSSPTHRGIGYGYTF. The rearrangement uses TRBV2 and TRBJ1-2; 8 bases agree with TRBD1. CDR1 and CDR2 (germline): SNHLY, FYNNEI. This CDR3 has 17 residues. Unmatched junction bases numbered 15, after V lost 5 bases and J lost 4 bases.

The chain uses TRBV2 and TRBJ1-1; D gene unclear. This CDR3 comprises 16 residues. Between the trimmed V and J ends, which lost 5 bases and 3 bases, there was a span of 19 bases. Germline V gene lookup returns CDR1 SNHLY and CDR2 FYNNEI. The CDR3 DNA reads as TGTGCCAGCAGTTTTTGGGAGGGCAAAAGGTACACTGAAGCTTTCTTT. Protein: CASSFWEGKRYTEAFF.

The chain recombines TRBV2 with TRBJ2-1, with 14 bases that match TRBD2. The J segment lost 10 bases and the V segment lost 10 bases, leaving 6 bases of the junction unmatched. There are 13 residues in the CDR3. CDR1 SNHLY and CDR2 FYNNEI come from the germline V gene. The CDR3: CAKPGLAGVEQFF. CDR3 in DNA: TGTGCCAAACCGGGACTAGCGGGGGTCGAGCAGTTCTTC.

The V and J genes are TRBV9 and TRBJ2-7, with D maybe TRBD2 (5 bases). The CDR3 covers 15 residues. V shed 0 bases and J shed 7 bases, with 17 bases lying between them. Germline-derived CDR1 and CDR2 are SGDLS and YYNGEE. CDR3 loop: CASSVEATTAGEQYF. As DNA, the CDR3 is TGTGCCAGCAGCGTAGAAGCGACTACCGCTGGGGAGCAGTACTTC.

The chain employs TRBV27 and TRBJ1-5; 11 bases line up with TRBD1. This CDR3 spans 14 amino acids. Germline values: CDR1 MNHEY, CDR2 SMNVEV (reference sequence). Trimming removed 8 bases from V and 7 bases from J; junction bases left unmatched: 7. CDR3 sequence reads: CASSGQGGLQPQHF. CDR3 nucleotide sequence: TGTGCCAGCTCGGGACAGGGGGGGTTGCAGCCCCAGCATTTT.

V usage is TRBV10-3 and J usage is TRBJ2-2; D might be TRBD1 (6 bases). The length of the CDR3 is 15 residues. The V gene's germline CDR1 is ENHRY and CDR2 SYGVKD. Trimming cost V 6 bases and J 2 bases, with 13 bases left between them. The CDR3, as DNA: TGTGCCATCAGGTCGACAGGCACTAACACCGGGGAGCTGTTTTTT. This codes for CAIRSTGTNTGELFF.

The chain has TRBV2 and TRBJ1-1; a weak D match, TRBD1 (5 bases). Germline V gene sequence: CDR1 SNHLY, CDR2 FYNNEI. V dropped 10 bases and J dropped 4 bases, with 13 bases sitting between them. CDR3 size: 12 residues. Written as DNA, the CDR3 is TGTGCCACGAAGTCGGGGGGCACTGAAGCTTTCTTT. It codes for CATKSGGTEAFF.

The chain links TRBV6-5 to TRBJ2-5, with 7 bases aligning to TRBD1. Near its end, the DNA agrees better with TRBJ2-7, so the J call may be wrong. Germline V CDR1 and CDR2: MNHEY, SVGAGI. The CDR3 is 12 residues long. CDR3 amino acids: CASSGTVYEQYF. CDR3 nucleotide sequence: TGTGCCAGCAGTGGGACAGTCTACGAGCAGTACTTC.

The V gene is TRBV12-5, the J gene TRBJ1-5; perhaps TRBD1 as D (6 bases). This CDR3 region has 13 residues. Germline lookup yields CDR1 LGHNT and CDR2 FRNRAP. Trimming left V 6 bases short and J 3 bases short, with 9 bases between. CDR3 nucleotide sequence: TGTGCTAGTGGCTACAGGGACAATCAGCCCCAGCATTTT. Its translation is CASGYRDNQPQHF.